Listed below are T cell receptor beta chains from one sample, sequenced in a study of control samples from healthy donors and cancer patients. The table came from immunoSEQ multiplex PCR; TCRdb's copy has only in-frame clones and leaves some out. The repertoire has roughly 170,000 clones, more than 85% of them found once; the top ten carry just over 2%. What was sequenced was blood. Source of these receptors: a woman aged 40 to 55 in good health. Both conserved end residues are part of each CDR3. D genes are given only for firm matches. The size entry is marked missing in some rows and otherwise reads once, few, many or a size class.

abundance: once
v_gene: TRBV2
j_gene: TRBJ2-7
d_gene: -
CDR3aa: CASSEARVVSYEQYF
CDR3nt: TGTGCCAGCAGTGAAGCGCGGGTCGTCTCCTACGAGCAGTACTTC

abundance: -
v_gene: TRBV7-6
j_gene: TRBJ2-5
d_gene: TRBD2
CDR3aa: CASSAGLAGGLQETQYF
CDR3nt: TGTGCCAGCAGCGCCGGACTAGCGGGGGGACTCCAAGAGACCCAGTACTTC

abundance: -
v_gene: TRBV4-1
j_gene: TRBJ2-1
d_gene: TRBD1
CDR3aa: CASSPWLGQGYNEQFF
CDR3nt: TGCGCCAGCAGCCCCTGGCTGGGACAGGGGTACAATGAGCAGTTCTTC

abundance: -
v_gene: TRBV10-3
j_gene: TRBJ2-2
d_gene: -
CDR3aa: CAIRNPKTTNTGELFF
CDR3nt: TGTGCCATCAGGAATCCCAAGACTACGAACACCGGGGAGCTGTTTTTT

abundance: -
v_gene: TRBV15
j_gene: TRBJ2-3
d_gene: TRBD1
CDR3aa: CATSKTGTGVSDTQYF
CDR3nt: TGTGCCACCAGCAAGACCGGGACAGGGGTTTCAGATACGCAGTATTTT

abundance: -
v_gene: TRBV2
j_gene: TRBJ1-2
d_gene: TRBD1
CDR3aa: CASSFTGGDYGYTF
CDR3nt: TGTGCCAGCAGTTTTACAGGGGGCGACTATGGCTACACCTTC

abundance: -
v_gene: TRBV6-5
j_gene: TRBJ2-5
d_gene: -
CDR3aa: CASGRQPQETQYF
CDR3nt: TGTGCCAGCGGTAGGCAGCCCCAAGAGACCCAGTACTTC

abundance: -
v_gene: TRBV6-5
j_gene: TRBJ1-1
d_gene: -
CDR3aa: CASSFQNTEAFF
CDR3nt: TGTGCCAGCAGTTTCCAGAACACTGAAGCTTTCTTT

abundance: -
v_gene: TRBV12-3/TRBV12-4
j_gene: TRBJ1-2
d_gene: -
CDR3aa: CATRDSKTGGYTF
CDR3nt: TGTGCCACCCGGGACTCCAAAACCGGTGGCTACACCTTC

abundance: -
v_gene: TRBV5-1
j_gene: TRBJ1-2
d_gene: TRBD1
CDR3aa: CASSSTGVGGYTF
CDR3nt: TGCGCCAGCAGCTCGACAGGGGTGGGTGGCTACACCTTC

abundance: -
v_gene: TRBV9
j_gene: TRBJ1-3
d_gene: -
CDR3aa: CASSEGLGTIYF
CDR3nt: TGTGCCAGCAGCGAGGGGTTGGGCACCATATATTTT

abundance: once
v_gene: TRBV28
j_gene: TRBJ2-5
d_gene: -
CDR3aa: CASSKGVSYQETQYF
CDR3nt: TGTGCCAGCAGCAAAGGGGTCTCGTACCAAGAGACCCAGTACTTC

abundance: -
v_gene: TRBV5-4
j_gene: TRBJ2-2
d_gene: -
CDR3aa: CASSLVASGELFF
CDR3nt: TGTGCCAGCAGCTTGGTGGCGTCCGGGGAGCTGTTTTTT

abundance: -
v_gene: TRBV6-1
j_gene: TRBJ1-3
d_gene: TRBD1
CDR3aa: CASSEGTGGGNTIYF
CDR3nt: TGTGCCAGCAGTGAAGGGACAGGGGGCGGAAACACCATATATTTT

abundance: -
v_gene: TRBV5-5
j_gene: TRBJ2-5
d_gene: -
CDR3aa: CASRPGSWTLETQYF
CDR3nt: TGTGCCAGCAGACCTGGCAGTTGGACTCTAGAGACCCAGTACTTC